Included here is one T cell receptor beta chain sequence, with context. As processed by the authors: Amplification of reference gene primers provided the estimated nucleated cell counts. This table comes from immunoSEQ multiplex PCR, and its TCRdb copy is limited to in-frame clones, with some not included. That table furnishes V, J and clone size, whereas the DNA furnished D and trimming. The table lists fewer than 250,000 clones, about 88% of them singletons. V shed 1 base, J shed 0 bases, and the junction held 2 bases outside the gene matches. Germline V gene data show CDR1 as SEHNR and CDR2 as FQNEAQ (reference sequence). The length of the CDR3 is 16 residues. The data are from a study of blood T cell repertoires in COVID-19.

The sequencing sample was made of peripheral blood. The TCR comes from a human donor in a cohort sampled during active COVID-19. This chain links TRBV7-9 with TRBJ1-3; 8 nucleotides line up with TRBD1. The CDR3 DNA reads TGTGCCAGCAGCTTAGGACAGGGGCGCTCTGGAAACACCATATATTTT. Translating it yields CASSLGQGRSGNTIYF.